This entry concerns a single T cell receptor beta chain. Germline values: CDR1 LGHDT, CDR2 YNNKEL (reference sequence). With 1 base removed from V and 12 bases from J, the gap between germline ends came to 9 bases. The CDR3 runs 11 residues. It was with random hexamers that 0.5 to 1 ug RNA was reverse transcribed. TCRdb redid the calling of the immunoSEQ multiplex PCR reads with MiXCR, one entry per CDR3 protein. This sample carries roughly 70,000 distinct CDR3 sequences, nearly 96% of them seen once, and the ten largest clones take over 0.09%. The data were obtained in a study of CD8 T cells in Susac syndrome.

This receptor was identified in a human donor with multiple sclerosis. The chain recombines TRBV3-1 with TRBJ1-2; weak D call: TRBD1 (5 bases). What was sequenced was CD4+ T cells from PBMCs. CDR3 bases: TGTGCCAGCAGCCAAGGCGGGGACCACACCTTC. This translates into CASSQGGDHTF. Supplemented by reference TRBV3-1 and TRBJ1-2, the full variable domain reads DTAVSQTPKYLVTQMGNDKSIKCEQNLGHDTMYWYKQDSKKFLKIMFSYNNKELIINETVPNRFSPKSPDKAHLNLHINSLELGDSAVYFCASSQGGDHTFGSGTRLTVV.